Sequencing of this T cell receptor beta chain was carried out in a study of T cell changes during pregnancy in multiple sclerosis. CDR1 MNHEY and CDR2 SMNVEV come from the germline V gene (reference sequence). The V segment lost 1 base and the J segment 2 bases; nucleotides outside the gene matches: 6. CDR3 size: 17 residues. TCRdb keeps only in-frame clones here, not all; method: immunoSEQ multiplex PCR. The profile covers roughly 46,000 clones, with almost 95% appearing a single time and around 4.7% taken by the ten largest. This sample comprised CD8+ T cells from peripheral blood mononuclear cells, obtained in the first trimester of pregnancy. V gene TRBV27 combines with J gene TRBJ2-3; 10 bases line up with TRBD2. This receptor was taken from a female donor with multiple sclerosis, enrolled in a pregnancy study. The CDR3, as DNA: TGTGCCAGCAGTTTATTCGCTAGCGGGAGTTTCACAGATACGCAGTATTTT. Protein product: CASSLFASGSFTDTQYF.